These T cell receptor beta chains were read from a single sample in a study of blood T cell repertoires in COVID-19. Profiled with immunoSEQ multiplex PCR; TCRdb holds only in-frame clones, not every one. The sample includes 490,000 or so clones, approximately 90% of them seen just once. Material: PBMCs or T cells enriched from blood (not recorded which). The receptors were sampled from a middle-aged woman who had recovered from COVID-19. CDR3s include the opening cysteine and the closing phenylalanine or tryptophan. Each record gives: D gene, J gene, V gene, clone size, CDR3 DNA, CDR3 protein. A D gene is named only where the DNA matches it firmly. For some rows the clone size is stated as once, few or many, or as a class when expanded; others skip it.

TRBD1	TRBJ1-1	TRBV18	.	TGTGCCAGCTCACCCCGGACAGGGACTATGAACACTGAAGCTTTCTTT	CASSPRTGTMNTEAFF
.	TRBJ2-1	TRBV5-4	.	TGTGCCAGCTCTTCAGGGTTTGGGCAGTTCTTC	CASSSGFGQFF
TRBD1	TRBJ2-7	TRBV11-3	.	TGTGCCAGCAGCTTAGTACAGGGGCCGAGCTCCTACGAGCAGTACTTC	CASSLVQGPSSYEQYF
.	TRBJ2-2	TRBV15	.	TGTGCCACCAGCACCACCCAACACCGTTTCACCGGGGAGCTGTTTTTT	CATSTTQHRFTGELFF
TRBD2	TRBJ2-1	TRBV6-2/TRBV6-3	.	TGTGCCAGCAGTTACTCGTTGGCGGGAGTGGGTAATGAGCAGTTCTTC	CASSYSLAGVGNEQFF
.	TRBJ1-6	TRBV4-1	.	TGCGCCAGCAGCCAAGCGGCCTATAATTCACCCCTCCACTTT	CASSQAAYNSPLHF
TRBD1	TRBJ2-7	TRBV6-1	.	TGTGCCAGCAGTGAAGGGACAGGGTTTTACGAGCAGTACTTC	CASSEGTGFYEQYF
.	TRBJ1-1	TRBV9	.	TGTGCCAGCAGCGTATCTGGGGCCACCGAAGCTTTCTTT	CASSVSGATEAFF
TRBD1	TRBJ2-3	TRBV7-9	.	TGTGCCAGCAGCTTAGCCTCCAGCCGGGACAGCTACACAGATACGCAGTATTTT	CASSLASSRDSYTDTQYF
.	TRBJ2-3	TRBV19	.	TGTGCCAGTAGTATCCAAGTCAGAGATACGCAGTATTTT	CASSIQVRDTQYF
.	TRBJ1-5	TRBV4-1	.	TGCGCCAGCAGCCAAGATTCAGGGTACGGACAGCCCCAGCATTTT	CASSQDSGYGQPQHF
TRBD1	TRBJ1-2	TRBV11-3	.	TGTGCCAGCAGCTCAGACAGGGCCGGCTATGGCTACACCTTC	CASSSDRAGYGYTF
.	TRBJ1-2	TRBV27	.	TGTGCCAGCAGAGCCACCGGGACAGGCTACACCTTC	CASRATGTGYTF
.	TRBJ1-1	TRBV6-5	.	TGTGCCAGCAGCGAGATGAACCCTAACACTGAAGCTTTCTTT	CASSEMNPNTEAFF
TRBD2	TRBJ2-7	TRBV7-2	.	TGTGCCAGCAGGCGACTAGCGGGGCCCTACGAGCAGTACTTC	CASRRLAGPYEQYF
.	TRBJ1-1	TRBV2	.	TGTGCCAGCAGTGAAGGTCTCAGCCCGAGGGGGACTGAAGCTTTCTTT	CASSEGLSPRGTEAFF
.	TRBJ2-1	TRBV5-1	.	TGCGCCAGCAGCCTGGGGCGGGGCGAGGATGAGCAGTTCTTC	CASSLGRGEDEQFF
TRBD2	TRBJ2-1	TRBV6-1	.	TGTGCCAGCAGTGCCCCCCCTTTCCTGACTAGCGGGAGTTTAAATGAGCAGTTCTTC	CASSAPPFLTSGSLNEQFF
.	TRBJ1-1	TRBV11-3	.	TGTGCCAGCAGCGATAATCCCGGAGGGAGGACTGAAGCTTTCTTT	CASSDNPGGRTEAFF
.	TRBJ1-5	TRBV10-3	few	TGTGCCATCAAGGCTGGACTGGAGGGCAATCAGCCCCAGCATTTT	CAIKAGLEGNQPQHF
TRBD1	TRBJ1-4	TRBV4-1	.	TGCGCCAGCAGCCAGGCTGGGGACAGGGCCGACGCTAATGAAAAACTGTTTTTT	CASSQAGDRADANEKLFF
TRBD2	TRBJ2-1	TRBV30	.	TGTGCCTCAAGACTGAGCGGGAGGAGTTGGGATGAGCAGTTCTTC	CASRLSGRSWDEQFF
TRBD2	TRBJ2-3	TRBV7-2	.	TGTGCCAGCAGCTTAGCTGACTCTAGCGGGAGGGAGTATTTT	CASSLADSSGREYF
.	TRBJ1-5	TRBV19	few	TGTGCCAGTAGCCCCCTTGGGGCAGGAGAATATCAGCCCCAGCATTTT	CASSPLGAGEYQPQHF
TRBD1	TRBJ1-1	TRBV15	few	TGTGCCACGGTCCAAGACAGGGGGCTGGGGACTGAAGCTTTCTTT	CATVQDRGLGTEAFF
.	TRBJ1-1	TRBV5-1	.	TGCGCCAGCAGCTTGGAAAGACAACCGAACACTGAAGCTTTCTTT	CASSLERQPNTEAFF
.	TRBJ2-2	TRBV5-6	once	TGTGCCAGCAGCGCCAGACTTTCCGGGGAGCTGTTTTTT	CASSARLSGELFF
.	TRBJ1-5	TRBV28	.	TGTGCCAGCAGTAAAGCAGGGATGAGGCAGCCCCAGCATTTT	CASSKAGMRQPQHF
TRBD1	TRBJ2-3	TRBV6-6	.	TGTGCCAGCAGGGGACAGGGACCCCATACGCAGTATTTT	CASRGQGPHTQYF
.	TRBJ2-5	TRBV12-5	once	TGTGCTAGTGGTTTGGTCAGGGTAGGGTCAGAGACCCAGTACTTC	CASGLVRVGSETQYF
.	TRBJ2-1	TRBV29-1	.	TGCAGCGTTGAAGGGCCGGCAGGCAATGAGCAGTTCTTC	CSVEGPAGNEQFF
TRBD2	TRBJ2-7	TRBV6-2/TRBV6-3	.	TGTGCCAGCAGTCGTGGGACTAGCCGATACTCCTACGAGCAGTACTTC	CASSRGTSRYSYEQYF
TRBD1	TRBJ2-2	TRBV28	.	TGTGCCAGCAGTCCGGGACAGACAAACACCGGGGAGCTGTTTTTT	CASSPGQTNTGELFF
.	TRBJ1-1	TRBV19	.	TGTGCCAGTAGTATAGATGGGCTAAACACTGAAGCTTTCTTT	CASSIDGLNTEAFF
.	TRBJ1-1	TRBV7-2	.	TGTGCCAGCATCTTGGGACAGAACACTGAAGCTTTCTTT	CASILGQNTEAFF
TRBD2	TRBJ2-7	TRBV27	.	TGTGCCAGCAGTATATCCGGGACTAGCGGGAGGGAGCAGTACTTC	CASSISGTSGREQYF
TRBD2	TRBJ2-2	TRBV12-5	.	TGTGCTAGTGGACTTAGCGGGAGTTCTACCGGGGAGCTGTTTTTT	CASGLSGSSTGELFF
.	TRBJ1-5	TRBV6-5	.	TGTGCCACCCAAGAAGCGTATACCAATCAGCCCCAGCATTTT	CATQEAYTNQPQHF
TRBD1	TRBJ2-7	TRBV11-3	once	TGTGCCAGCAGTCCAGGGGGCGACAGGGACTACGAGCAGTACTTC	CASSPGGDRDYEQYF
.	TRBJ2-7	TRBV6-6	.	TGTGCCAGCAGTCAGCAGGGGCCCGCCTACGAGCAGTACTTC	CASSQQGPAYEQYF
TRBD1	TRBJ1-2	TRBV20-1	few	TGCAGTGCTAGTGCCAGGGGGCTAACTAACTATGGCTACACCTTC	CSASARGLTNYGYTF
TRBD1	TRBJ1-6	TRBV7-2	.	TGTGCCAGCAGCTTAAGAGGACAGGGAGGCTCACCCCTCCACTTT	CASSLRGQGGSPLHF
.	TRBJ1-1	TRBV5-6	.	TGTGCCAGCAGCTGGACAGATTACACTGAAGCTTTCTTT	CASSWTDYTEAFF
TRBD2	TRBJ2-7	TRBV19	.	TGTGCCAGTAGTATTCCAGCGGGAGAGCAGTACTTC	CASSIPAGEQYF
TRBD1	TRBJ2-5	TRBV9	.	TGTGCCAGCAGCCCACGACCACAGGGGGCGAGGCAAGAGACCCAGTACTTC	CASSPRPQGARQETQYF
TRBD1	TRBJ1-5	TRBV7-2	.	TGTGCCAGCAGCTTAGCGCAGGGGGGTGGTGGTCAGCCCCAGCATTTT	CASSLAQGGGGQPQHF
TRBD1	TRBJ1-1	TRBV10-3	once	TGTGCCATCATTGGGACAGGGAACACTGAAGCTTTCTTT	CAIIGTGNTEAFF
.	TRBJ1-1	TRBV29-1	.	TGCAGCGTTGAAGACTCATTGGGGGCGCAAGGAGCTTTCTTT	CSVEDSLGAQGAFF
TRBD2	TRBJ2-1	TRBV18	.	TGTGCCAGCTCACTTTCGCGGGAGGGTAGGAATGAGCAGTTCTTC	CASSLSREGRNEQFF
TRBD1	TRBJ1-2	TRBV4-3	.	TGCGCCAGCAGCCAAGGCCTAGGGGGCAACTATGGCTACACCTTC	CASSQGLGGNYGYTF
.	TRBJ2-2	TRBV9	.	TGTGCCAGCAGCGTAGGGCCAAAAAGCACCGGGGAGCTGTTTTTT	CASSVGPKSTGELFF
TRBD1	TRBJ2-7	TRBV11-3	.	TGTGCCAGCAGCGGGGGACAGGGTAAAACCTACGAGCAGTACTTC	CASSGGQGKTYEQYF
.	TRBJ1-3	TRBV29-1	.	TGCAGCGTTGTCGGGGCTGGAAACACCATATATTTT	CSVVGAGNTIYF
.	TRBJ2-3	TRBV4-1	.	TGCGCCAGCAGCCAAGATAATGTTCCCACTAGCCATAGGCCAGATACGCAGTATTTT	CASSQDNVPTSHRPDTQYF